This passage covers 22 T cell receptor beta chains from one sample sequenced in a study of blood T cell repertoires in COVID-19. Clones were sequenced by immunoSEQ multiplex PCR, and TCRdb holds only the in-frame ones, with some missing. The repertoire holds 200,000 to 250,000 clones, with approximately 85% as singletons. Sequencing was carried out using peripheral blood. These receptors were obtained from an older woman with COVID-19, enrolled during active disease.

The chain is built from TRBV14 and TRBJ2-1; D uncertain. The germline V gene has CDR1 SGHDN and CDR2 FVKESK. The CDR3 loop spans 13 amino acids. Trimming left V 2 bases short and J 6 bases short, with 8 bases between. DNA of the CDR3: TGTGCCAGCAGCCAAAAGTGGAGCAATGAGCAGTTCTTC. Translating gives CASSQKWSNEQFF.

The chain recombines TRBV7-9 with TRBJ1-2, with TRBD1 as a possible D gene (6 bases). Looked up from germline, CDR1 is SEHNR and CDR2 is FQNEAQ (reference sequence). V lost 1 base and J 6 bases, leaving 12 bases between the germline ends. This CDR3 contains 14 residues. CDR3 in DNA: TGTGCCAGCAGCTTAGACGGGGGGCGAAATGGCTACACCTTC. Protein: CASSLDGGRNGYTF.

This chain uses TRBV10-1 with TRBJ2-7, with 7 bases identical to TRBD1. The ends lost 9 bases at V and 0 bases at J; junction bases unmatched: 26. The CDR3 is made up of 20 amino acids. Germline V gene sequence: CDR1 WNHNN, CDR2 SYGVQD (reference sequence). CDR3 in DNA: TGCGCCAGTACTAGAAATCCCGGGACAGTGGAAGGGCTATCCTCCTACGAGCAGTACTTC. Amino acids: CASTRNPGTVEGLSSYEQYF.

The chain joins TRBV6-2 or TRBV6-3 to TRBJ1-5; D gene unclear. Looked up from germline, CDR1 is MNHEY and CDR2 is SVGEGT. The CDR3 consists of 14 residues. Trimming removed 2 bases from V and 7 bases from J, with 12 bases in between. CDR3 loop: CASSYPAGGQPQHF. CDR3 nucleotides: TGTGCCAGCAGTTACCCGGCGGGCGGCCAGCCCCAGCATTTT.

The CDR3 loop reads CAIRGGEATDTQYF. The CDR3 DNA is TGTGCCATCAGGGGGGGGGAGGCCACAGATACGCAGTATTTT. This rearrangement joins TRBV10-3 to TRBJ2-3; 7 bases are a match to TRBD2. Germline CDR1 and CDR2: ENHRY and SYGVKD. With 6 bases clipped from V and 2 bases from J, the junction kept 5 bases outside the gene matches. The CDR3 runs to 14 residues.

V and J are TRBV11-2 and TRBJ1-3, with D perhaps matching TRBD1 (6 bases). Trimming stripped 5 bases from V and 2 bases from J, with 16 bases between. The CDR3 covers 16 residues. The germline V gene has CDR1 SGHAT and CDR2 FQNNGV. This CDR3 is CASSPARGGPGNTIYF. The CDR3 nucleotides read TGTGCCAGCAGCCCCGCCCGCGGGGGGCCTGGAAACACCATATATTTT. The variable domain in full, completed from reference TRBV11-2 and TRBJ1-3, reads EAGVAQSPRYKIIEKRQSVAFWCNPISGHATLYWYQQILGQGPKLLIQFQNNGVVDDSQLPKDRFSAERLKGVDSTLKIQPAKLEDSAVYLCASSPARGGPGNTIYFGEGSWLTVV.

This clone was picked up many times. This chain joins TRBV11-2 and TRBJ1-3, with D uncertain. CDR1 is SGHAT, CDR2 FQNNGV, per germline. The CDR3 totals 16 residues. Trimming stripped 2 bases from V and 0 bases from J, with 11 bases between. CDR3 in amino acids: CASSLSSPSSGNTIYF. Here the CDR3 DNA reads TGTGCCAGCAGCTTATCCTCCCCGTCCTCTGGAAACACCATATATTTT. Looking up the rest from reference TRBV11-2 and TRBJ1-3 gives the full variable domain: EAGVAQSPRYKIIEKRQSVAFWCNPISGHATLYWYQQILGQGPKLLIQFQNNGVVDDSQLPKDRFSAERLKGVDSTLKIQPAKLEDSAVYLCASSLSSPSSGNTIYFGEGSWLTVV.

The chain couples TRBV7-2 to TRBJ2-3, with 9 bases identical to TRBD2. Germline V gene lookup returns CDR1 SGHTA and CDR2 FQGNSA. This CDR3 has 14 residues. The trim removed 1 base at V and 4 bases at J, leaving 0 bases unmatched. The CDR3 DNA reads as TGTGCCAGCAGCTTAGGACTAGCGGCAGATACGCAGTATTTT. This sequence encodes CASSLGLAADTQYF.

The chain is built from TRBV7-9 and TRBJ1-2; tentative D call: TRBD1 (5 bases). Trimming removed 5 bases at V and 2 bases at J, with 15 bases between. Germline CDR1 SEHNR, CDR2 FQNEAQ (reference sequence). The CDR3 loop spans 15 amino acids. CDR3 DNA sequence: TGTGCCAGCAGCGCCATTGACAGCCTCAACTATGGCTACACCTTC. As protein: CASSAIDSLNYGYTF.

This chain connects TRBV5-5 to TRBJ2-2; D is unclear. There are 14 residues in the CDR3. With 5 bases removed from V and 0 bases from J, the gap between germline ends came to 8 bases. In germline, CDR1 is SGHKS, CDR2 YYEKEE (reference sequence). This chain's CDR3 is CASRGNSNTGELFF. The CDR3, as DNA: TGTGCCAGCAGGGGCAATTCGAACACCGGGGAGCTGTTTTTT.

This chain uses TRBV6-6 with TRBJ1-2, with no clear D. CDR1 is MNHNY and CDR2 is SVGAGI in the germline V gene (reference sequence). The CDR3 has 15 amino acids. V dropped 0 bases and J dropped 5 bases, with 13 bases sitting between them. The CDR3 coding sequence is TGTGCCAGCAGTTACTCGGAGGCCCGGGGTTATGGCTACACCTTC. Its protein is CASSYSEARGYGYTF.

Only a few counts were recorded for this clone. V usage is TRBV19 and J usage is TRBJ1-1; D remains ambiguous. CDR1 and CDR2 from the germline V gene are LNHDA and SQIVND (reference sequence). The V end was cut by 3 bases, the J end by 4 bases, with 9 bases between. This CDR3 comprises 13 residues. Here the CDR3 reads CASSIGIATEAFF. As DNA, the CDR3 is TGTGCCAGTAGTATTGGCATAGCCACTGAAGCTTTCTTT.

This clone was detected once. The rearrangement joins TRBV7-2 to TRBJ2-7, with D maybe TRBD2 (6 bases). V dropped 2 bases and J dropped 7 bases, with 18 bases sitting between them. Per germline, CDR1 SGHTA and CDR2 FQGNSA. The CDR3 contains 15 residues. The CDR3 sequence is CASSLHAGKGPEQYF. The CDR3 nucleotides read TGTGCCAGCAGCTTACATGCGGGGAAGGGTCCAGAGCAGTACTTC.

The rearrangement uses TRBV4-2 and TRBJ1-2, with 12 bases identical to TRBD1. Germline loops: CDR1 LGHNA, CDR2 YNFKEQ. V shed 3 bases, J shed 8 bases, and the junction held 10 bases outside the gene matches. The CDR3 extends over 16 amino acids. CDR3 in DNA: TGTGCCAGCAGCCAGGCCTCCGGGACAGGGGGCGGGGGCTACACCTTC. Residues: CASSQASGTGGGGYTF.

The chain recombines TRBV27 with TRBJ2-1, with TRBD2 matching over 7 bases. Germline-derived CDR1 and CDR2 are MNHEY and SMNVEV (reference sequence). There are 16 residues in the CDR3. V shed 2 bases and J 2 bases; nucleotides not matched to a gene: 6. The CDR3, as DNA: TGTGCCAGCAGTTTAAGGCGGGAGAGCACCTACAATGAGCAGTTCTTC. Its protein product is CASSLRRESTYNEQFF.

The chain combines TRBV7-9 with TRBJ2-4, with D perhaps TRBD2 (5 bases). The CDR3 consists of 13 residues. The V gene lost 3 bases and the J gene lost 9 bases, with 12 bases spanning the gap. From germline, CDR1 is SEHNR and CDR2 FQNEAQ (reference sequence). The CDR3 nucleotides read TGTGCCAGCAGCTTTGTGGAGGCGGGCATTCAGTACTTC. This sequence encodes CASSFVEAGIQYF.

The chain carries TRBV11-2 and TRBJ1-3; 8 bases align to TRBD1. The germline CDR1 and CDR2 sequences are SGHAT and FQNNGV. With 5 bases clipped from V and 4 bases from J, the junction kept 7 bases outside the gene matches. The CDR3 has 15 amino acids. CDR3 sequence: CASSARTGPGNTIYF. As DNA, the CDR3 is TGTGCCAGCAGCGCCCGGACAGGGCCAGGAAACACCATATATTTT.

This clone has more than one count but fewer than ten. The genes are TRBV7-9 and TRBJ1-1, with a weak D call TRBD1 (6 bases). Trimming shortened V by 4 bases and J by 6 bases, and 12 bases separated the two germline ends. Germline CDR1 reads SEHNR; CDR2 reads FQNEAQ (reference sequence). The CDR3 covers 13 residues. As DNA, the CDR3 is TGTGCCAGCAGCTCTCAGGGGATGGCTGAAGCTTTCTTT. It encodes CASSSQGMAEAFF.

The chain is built from TRBV7-2 and TRBJ2-3; 7 nucleotides agree with TRBD2. CDR1 and CDR2 from the germline V gene are SGHTA and FQGNSA. The junction had 8 bases not matched to a gene; V was cut back by 4 bases and J by 4 bases. This CDR3 is built from 15 residues. In nucleotides, the CDR3 is TGTGCCAGCAGCTATTCCCGACTAGCCGCAGATACGCAGTATTTT. Translated, it gives CASSYSRLAADTQYF.

This clone occurred once. The chain joins TRBV18 to TRBJ1-1, with TRBD1 matching over 7 bases. The germline gives CDR1 KGHSH, CDR2 LQKENI. The CDR3 covers 15 residues. V lost 4 bases and J lost 1; bases outside the gene matches: 6. The CDR3 DNA is TGTGCCAGCTCACTTTATGGGACAGCGAACACTGAAGCTTTCTTT. This codes for CASSLYGTANTEAFF.

This sequence joins TRBV3-1 (or the pseudogene TRBV3-2) and TRBJ2-4; 10 bases match TRBD1. Per germline, CDR1 LGHDT and CDR2 YNNKEL (reference sequence). V gave up 0 bases and J gave up 6 bases; unmatched junction bases: 14. The CDR3 has 19 residues. The CDR3 coding sequence is TGTGCCAGCAGCCAAGATACCCCCCCGGGACAGGGGAGGAGAAACATTCAGTACTTC. The encoded protein is CASSQDTPPGQGRRNIQYF.

This chain uses TRBV20-1 with TRBJ2-3; 11 bases line up with TRBD2. The CDR3 sequence is 15 residues long. V shed 3 bases and J 3 bases; nucleotides not matched to a gene: 5. Germline V gene data show CDR1 as DFQATT and CDR2 as SNEGSKA (reference sequence). The CDR3 loop is CSASKASGRTDTQYF. The CDR3 bases are TGCAGTGCTAGTAAGGCTAGCGGGAGGACAGATACGCAGTATTTT.